The count of the clone carrying this TCR beta chain is one. The entry originates in a study of blood T cell repertoires in COVID-19. On the study more broadly: COVID-19 samples collected from the United States, Italy and Spain covered acute and convalescent phases.

As handled by the study authors: Quantification of nucleated cells was approximated via reference gene primer amplification. Assay used: immunoSEQ multiplex PCR; TCRdb lists only in-frame clones, some missing. From that table come the V and J calls and clone size; the DNA was used to work out D and trimming. The sample has about 310,000 clones; about nine tenths are singletons. CDR1 and CDR2 (germline): GTSNPN, SVGIG (reference sequence). The CDR3 is 13 residues long. V gave up 4 bases and J gave up 7 bases, with 11 bases separating them. The source of this sequence is a man aged 50-59 years with active or convalescent COVID-19. This chain joins TRBV30 and TRBJ1-6; a weak D match, TRBD1 (5 bases). The sequencing input was peripheral blood. The CDR3 nucleotides read TGTGCCTGGACAGGGTTAAGCAATTCACCCCTCCACTTT. This sequence encodes CAWTGLSNSPLHF.